A selection of T cell receptor beta chains follows, all from one sample in a study of T-cell reconstitution after alpha-beta-depleted transplantation in children. TCRdb recomputed calls from the PCR reads with MiXCR, one row per CDR3 protein. This table holds fewer than 700,000 distinct CDR3 sequences, 20% to 25% found once. The sample in question was PBMCs, mostly from graft donor cells, obtained 360 days after TCRalphabeta/CD19-depleted stem cell transplant. Receptors originate from a boy under two years old who had a stem cell transplant for acute myeloid leukemia, so the T cells may come from the graft donor. Both conserved end residues are part of each CDR3. Fields, in order: J gene, V gene, D gene, clone size, CDR3 DNA, CDR3 protein. The D gene is left open where the match is weak. Clone size is not always given. Where it is, it says once, few, many or a class for expanded clones.

j_gene: TRBJ1-5
v_gene: TRBV12-3/TRBV12-4
d_gene: -
abundance: -
CDR3nt: TGTGCCAGCAGTTTGTCTTTCACCCTACGACATCAGTCCCAGCATTTT
CDR3aa: CASSLSFTLRHQSQHF

j_gene: TRBJ2-1
v_gene: TRBV5-6
d_gene: -
abundance: once
CDR3nt: TGTGCCAGCAGCGCGTCCCCGGGGGCCGGCTCCTACAATGAGCAGTTCTTC
CDR3aa: CASSASPGAGSYNEQFF

j_gene: TRBJ2-1
v_gene: TRBV24-1
d_gene: -
abundance: few
CDR3nt: TGTGCCACCAGTACGGGCGGACTCAGCTCCTACAATGAGCAGTTCTTC
CDR3aa: CATSTGGLSSYNEQFF

j_gene: TRBJ1-2
v_gene: TRBV29-1
d_gene: TRBD1
abundance: few
CDR3nt: TGCAGCGCCGACCTCGGGACAGATAACTATGGCTACACCTTC
CDR3aa: CSADLGTDNYGYTF

j_gene: TRBJ1-2
v_gene: TRBV29-1
d_gene: -
abundance: -
CDR3nt: TGCAGCGTTGGTTACCGGGCCCCGAGCAGAGCTAACTATGGCTACACCTTC
CDR3aa: CSVGYRAPSRANYGYTF

j_gene: TRBJ2-3
v_gene: TRBV20-1
d_gene: -
abundance: many
CDR3nt: TGCAGTGCTAGAGGGAAACTAGCCGACACAGATACGCAGTATTTT
CDR3aa: CSARGKLADTDTQYF

j_gene: TRBJ2-3
v_gene: TRBV4-2
d_gene: -
abundance: -
CDR3nt: TGTGCCAGCAGCCAAGATGGCGTGATATTCACAGATACGCAGTATTTT
CDR3aa: CASSQDGVIFTDTQYF

j_gene: TRBJ1-1
v_gene: TRBV21-1
d_gene: -
abundance: -
CDR3nt: TGTGCCAGCAGCAAAGCGGGGCGTCGACAGGAGAACACTGAAGCTTTCTTT
CDR3aa: CASSKAGRRQENTEAFF

j_gene: TRBJ1-2
v_gene: TRBV2
d_gene: TRBD1
abundance: few
CDR3nt: TGTGCCAGCAGTGAAGGGGACAGGGGACTCCATGGCTACACCTTC
CDR3aa: CASSEGDRGLHGYTF

j_gene: TRBJ2-1
v_gene: TRBV20-1
d_gene: -
abundance: many
CDR3nt: TGCAGTGCTAGTACTGGTAATGAGCAGTTCTTC
CDR3aa: CSASTGNEQFF

j_gene: TRBJ1-5
v_gene: TRBV20-1
d_gene: -
abundance: many
CDR3nt: TGCAGTGCCGGGGGTTATAGCAATCAGCCCCAGCATTTT
CDR3aa: CSAGGYSNQPQHF

j_gene: TRBJ2-2
v_gene: TRBV10-1
d_gene: -
abundance: few
CDR3nt: TGCGCCAGCAGTGAGCACTCCGCCGGGGAGCTGTTTTTT
CDR3aa: CASSEHSAGELFF

j_gene: TRBJ2-7
v_gene: TRBV6-1
d_gene: TRBD1
abundance: -
CDR3nt: TGTGCCAGCAGCAGAGGACAGGGCCGCTCCTACGAGCAGTACTTC
CDR3aa: CASSRGQGRSYEQYF

j_gene: TRBJ2-1
v_gene: TRBV5-6
d_gene: -
abundance: many
CDR3nt: TGTGCCAGCAGCCGAACTTCTCTTTACAATGAGCAGTTCTTC
CDR3aa: CASSRTSLYNEQFF

j_gene: TRBJ2-7
v_gene: TRBV7-9
d_gene: TRBD2
abundance: -
CDR3nt: TGTGCCACTAGGGGACTAGCGGGACAAATCCTCTACTTC
CDR3aa: CATRGLAGQILYF

j_gene: TRBJ1-4
v_gene: TRBV4-3
d_gene: -
abundance: -
CDR3nt: TGCGCCAGCAGCCAAGATCTTGGGGCCCCTAATGAAAAACTGTTTTTT
CDR3aa: CASSQDLGAPNEKLFF

j_gene: TRBJ1-6
v_gene: TRBV12-3/TRBV12-4
d_gene: TRBD1
abundance: -
CDR3nt: TGTGCCAGCAGCCTTGACAGGGGTATCAATTCACCCCTCCACTTT
CDR3aa: CASSLDRGINSPLHF

j_gene: TRBJ2-1
v_gene: TRBV27
d_gene: -
abundance: -
CDR3nt: TGTGCCAGCAGGTCGGGGGCTCTCAAGTACAATGAGCAGTTCTTC
CDR3aa: CASRSGALKYNEQFF

j_gene: TRBJ1-6
v_gene: TRBV20-1
d_gene: -
abundance: many
CDR3nt: TGCAGTGCTAGAGATCTGGGACATCAGTACAATTCACCCCTCCACTTT
CDR3aa: CSARDLGHQYNSPLHF

j_gene: TRBJ2-7
v_gene: TRBV20-1
d_gene: TRBD2
abundance: many
CDR3nt: TGCAGTGCTCCATCCGCGGGGGGCTCCTACGAGCAGTACTTC
CDR3aa: CSAPSAGGSYEQYF

j_gene: TRBJ2-1
v_gene: TRBV20-1
d_gene: -
abundance: -
CDR3nt: TGCAGTGCTAGGAGGTCAAAGCCCAATGAGCAGTTCTTC
CDR3aa: CSARRSKPNEQFF

j_gene: TRBJ1-5
v_gene: TRBV12-3/TRBV12-4
d_gene: -
abundance: many
CDR3nt: TGTGCCAGCAGTTCCGACATGATAAATCAGCCCCAGCATTTT
CDR3aa: CASSSDMINQPQHF

j_gene: TRBJ2-5
v_gene: TRBV2
d_gene: -
abundance: -
CDR3nt: TGTGCCAGCAGTGAACCCAGGGCCGGGGTCCAAGAGACCCAGTACTTC
CDR3aa: CASSEPRAGVQETQYF

j_gene: TRBJ2-2
v_gene: TRBV12-3/TRBV12-4
d_gene: TRBD2
abundance: -
CDR3nt: TGTGCCTTCTGCCTTAGCGGGGGAAACACCGGGGAGCTGTTTTTT
CDR3aa: CAFCLSGGNTGELFF

j_gene: TRBJ2-5
v_gene: TRBV15
d_gene: -
abundance: few
CDR3nt: TGTGCCACCAGCAACCCTGTACTCGAGAAGAAAGAAGAGACCCAGTACTTC
CDR3aa: CATSNPVLEKKEETQYF

j_gene: TRBJ2-3
v_gene: TRBV20-1
d_gene: -
abundance: many
CDR3nt: TGCAGTGCCCCGGTGGACGCAGATACGCAGTATTTT
CDR3aa: CSAPVDADTQYF